This T cell receptor beta chain comes out of a study of shared clonotypes between healthy human individuals. This CDR3 has 14 amino acids. With V trimmed by 6 bases and J by 5 bases, 9 bases remained unmatched. Germline V gives CDR1 MNHEY, CDR2 SVGAGI. Some clones are missing from TCRdb's copy, which holds only in-frame ones; the method was immunoSEQ multiplex PCR. The repertoire has about 1.5 million clones, roughly 98% of them found once; the top ten carry about 0.42%. This TCR came from a man aged 25-45 years in good health. The sample consisted of naive CD4+ T cells sorted from blood. Subset given: CD45RA+ positively selected. The rearrangement links TRBV6-5 to TRBJ2-7; 8 bases align to TRBD2. CDR3 sequence reads: CASRLAGYRHEQYF. The CDR3 DNA reads TGTGCCAGCAGATTAGCGGGATACCGCCACGAGCAGTACTTC.